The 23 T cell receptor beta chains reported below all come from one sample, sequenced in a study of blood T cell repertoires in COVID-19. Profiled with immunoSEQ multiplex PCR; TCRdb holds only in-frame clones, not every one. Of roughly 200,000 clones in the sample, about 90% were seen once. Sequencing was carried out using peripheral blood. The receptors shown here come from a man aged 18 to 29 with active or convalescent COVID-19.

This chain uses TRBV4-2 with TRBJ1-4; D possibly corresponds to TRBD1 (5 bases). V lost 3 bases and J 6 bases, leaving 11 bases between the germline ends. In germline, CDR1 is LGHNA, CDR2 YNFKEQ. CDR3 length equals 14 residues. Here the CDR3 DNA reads TGTGCCAGCAGCCAGGATGTAGGGGATGAAAAACTGTTTTTT. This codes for CASSQDVGDEKLFF.

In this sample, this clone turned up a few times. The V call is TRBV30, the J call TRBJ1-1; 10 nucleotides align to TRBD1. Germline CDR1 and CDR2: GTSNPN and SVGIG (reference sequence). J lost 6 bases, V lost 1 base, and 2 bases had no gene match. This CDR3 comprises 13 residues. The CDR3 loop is CAWSGDRGPEAFF. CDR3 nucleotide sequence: TGTGCCTGGAGTGGGGACAGGGGCCCTGAAGCTTTCTTT.

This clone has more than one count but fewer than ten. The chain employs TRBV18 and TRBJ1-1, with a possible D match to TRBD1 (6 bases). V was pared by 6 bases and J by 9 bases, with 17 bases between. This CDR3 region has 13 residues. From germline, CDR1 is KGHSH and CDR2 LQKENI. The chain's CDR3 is CASSPGTKDQAFF. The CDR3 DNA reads TGTGCCAGCTCTCCGGGGACAAAGGATCAAGCTTTCTTT.

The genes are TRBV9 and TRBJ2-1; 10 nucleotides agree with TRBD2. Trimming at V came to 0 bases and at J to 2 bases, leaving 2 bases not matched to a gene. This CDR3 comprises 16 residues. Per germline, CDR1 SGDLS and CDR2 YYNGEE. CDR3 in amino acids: CASSVETSGPYNEQFF. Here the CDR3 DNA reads TGTGCCAGCAGCGTAGAGACTAGCGGGCCCTACAATGAGCAGTTCTTC. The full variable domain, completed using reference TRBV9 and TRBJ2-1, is DSGVTQTPKHLITATGQRVTLRCSPRSGDLSVYWYQQSLDQGLQFLIQYYNGEERAKGNILERFSAQQFPDLHSELNLSSLELGDSALYFCASSVETSGPYNEQFFGPGTRLTVL.

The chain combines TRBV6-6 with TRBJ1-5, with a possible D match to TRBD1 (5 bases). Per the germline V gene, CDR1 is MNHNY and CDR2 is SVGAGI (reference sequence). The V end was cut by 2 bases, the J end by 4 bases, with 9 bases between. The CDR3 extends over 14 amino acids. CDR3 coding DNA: TGTGCCAGCAGTTACGGGGCAAATAATCAGCCCCAGCATTTT. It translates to CASSYGANNQPQHF.

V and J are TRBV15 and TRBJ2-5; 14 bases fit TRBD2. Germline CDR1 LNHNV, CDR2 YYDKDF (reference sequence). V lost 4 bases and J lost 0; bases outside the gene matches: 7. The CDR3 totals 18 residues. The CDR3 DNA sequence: TGTGCCACCAGCAAGGGACTAGCGGGAGCATTTCACCAAGAGACCCAGTACTTC. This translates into CATSKGLAGAFHQETQYF.

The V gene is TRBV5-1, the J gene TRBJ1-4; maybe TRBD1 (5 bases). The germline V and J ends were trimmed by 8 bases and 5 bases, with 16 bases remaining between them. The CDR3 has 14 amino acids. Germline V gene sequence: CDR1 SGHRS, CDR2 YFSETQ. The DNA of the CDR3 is TGCGCCAGTAGGCCGACAGCAAACAATGAAAAACTGTTTTTT. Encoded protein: CASRPTANNEKLFF.

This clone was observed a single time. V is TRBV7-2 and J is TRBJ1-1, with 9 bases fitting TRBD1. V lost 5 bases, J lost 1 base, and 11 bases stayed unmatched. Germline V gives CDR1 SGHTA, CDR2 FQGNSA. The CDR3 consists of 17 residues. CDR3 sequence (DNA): TGTGCCAGCAGCCCATTTCCGGGACAGGGTTCGAACACTGAAGCTTTCTTT. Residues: CASSPFPGQGSNTEAFF. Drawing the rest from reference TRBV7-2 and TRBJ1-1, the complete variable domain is GAGVSQSPSNKVTEKGKDVELRCDPISGHTALYWYRQSLGQGLEFLIYFQGNSAPDKSGLPSDRFSAERTGGSVSTLTIQRTQQEDSAVYLCASSPFPGQGSNTEAFFGQGTRLTVV.

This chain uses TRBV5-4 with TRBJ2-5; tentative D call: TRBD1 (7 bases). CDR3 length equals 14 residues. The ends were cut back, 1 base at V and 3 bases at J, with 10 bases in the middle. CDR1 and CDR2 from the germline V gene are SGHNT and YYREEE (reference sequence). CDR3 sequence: CASSLRGTEETQYF. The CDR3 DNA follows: TGTGCCAGCAGCTTGCGGGGGACAGAAGAGACCCAGTACTTC.

This CDR3 is CASSLGQGSTGELFF. The CDR3 DNA follows: TGTGCCAGCAGCTTAGGGCAGGGTTCTACCGGGGAGCTGTTTTTT. The V call is TRBV11-1, the J call TRBJ2-2, with D perhaps TRBD1 (5 bases). The CDR3 is made up of 15 amino acids. V shed 1 base and J shed 5 bases, with 11 bases lying between them. Germline-derived CDR1 and CDR2 are SGHAT and FQDESV (reference sequence).

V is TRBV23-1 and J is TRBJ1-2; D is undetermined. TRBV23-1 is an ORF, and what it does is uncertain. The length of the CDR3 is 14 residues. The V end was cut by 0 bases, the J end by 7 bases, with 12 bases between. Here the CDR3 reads CASSQSRNCSGYTF. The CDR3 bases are TGCGCCAGCAGTCAATCGAGGAATTGTTCTGGCTACACCTTC.

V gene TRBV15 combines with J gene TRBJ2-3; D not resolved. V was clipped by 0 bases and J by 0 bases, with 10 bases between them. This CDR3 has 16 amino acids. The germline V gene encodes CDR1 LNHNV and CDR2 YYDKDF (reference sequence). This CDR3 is CATSRDSSFSTDTQYF. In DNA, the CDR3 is TGTGCCACCAGCAGAGATTCCTCGTTTAGCACAGATACGCAGTATTTT.

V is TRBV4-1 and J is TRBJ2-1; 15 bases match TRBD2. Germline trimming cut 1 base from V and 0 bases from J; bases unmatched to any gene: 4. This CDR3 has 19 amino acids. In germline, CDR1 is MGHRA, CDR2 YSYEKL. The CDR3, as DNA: TGCGCCAGCAGCCAAGGGGGACTAGCGGGAGGTCCCTCCTACAATGAGCAGTTCTTC. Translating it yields CASSQGGLAGGPSYNEQFF.

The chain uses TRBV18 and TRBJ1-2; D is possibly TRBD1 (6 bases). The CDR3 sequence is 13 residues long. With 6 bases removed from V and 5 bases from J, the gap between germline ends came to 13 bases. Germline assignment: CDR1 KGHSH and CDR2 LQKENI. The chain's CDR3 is CASSERTEYGYTF. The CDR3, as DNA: TGTGCCAGCTCGGAACGGACAGAGTATGGCTACACCTTC. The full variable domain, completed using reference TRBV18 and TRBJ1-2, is NAGVMQNPRHLVRRRGQEARLRCSPMKGHSHVYWYRQLPEEGLKFMVYLQKENIIDESGMPKERFSAEFPKEGPSILRIQQVVRGDSAAYFCASSERTEYGYTFGSGTRLTVV.

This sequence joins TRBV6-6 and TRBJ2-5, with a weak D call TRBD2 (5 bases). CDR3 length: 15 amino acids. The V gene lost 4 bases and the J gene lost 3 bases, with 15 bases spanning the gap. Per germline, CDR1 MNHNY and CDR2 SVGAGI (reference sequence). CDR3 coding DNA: TGTGCCAGCAGTTCGCAACGGGGATCCAAAGAGACCCAGTACTTC. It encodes CASSSQRGSKETQYF.

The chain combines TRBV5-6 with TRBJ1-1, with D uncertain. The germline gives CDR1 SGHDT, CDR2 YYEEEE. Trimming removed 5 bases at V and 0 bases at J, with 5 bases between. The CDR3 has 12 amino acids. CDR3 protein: CASSRVNTEAFF. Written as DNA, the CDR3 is TGTGCCAGCAGTCGCGTGAACACTGAAGCTTTCTTT.

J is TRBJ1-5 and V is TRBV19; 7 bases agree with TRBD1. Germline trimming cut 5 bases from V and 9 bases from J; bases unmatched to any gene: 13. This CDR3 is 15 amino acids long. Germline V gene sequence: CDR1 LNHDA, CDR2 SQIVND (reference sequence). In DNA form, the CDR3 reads TGTGCCAGTAGTCCCAGACAGGGAGATTATGGGCCCCAGCATTTT. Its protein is CASSPRQGDYGPQHF. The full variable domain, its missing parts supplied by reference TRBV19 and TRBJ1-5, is DGGITQSPKYLFRKEGQNVTLSCEQNLNHDAMYWYRQDPGQGLRLIYYSQIVNDFQKGDIAEGYSVSREKKESFPLTVTSAQKNPTAFYLCASSPRQGDYGPQHFGDGTRLSIL.

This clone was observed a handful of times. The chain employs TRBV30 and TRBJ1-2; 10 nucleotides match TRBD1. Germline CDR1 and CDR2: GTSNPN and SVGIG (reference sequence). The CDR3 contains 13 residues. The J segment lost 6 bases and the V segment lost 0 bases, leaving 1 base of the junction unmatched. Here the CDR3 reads CAWSVGTGDGYTF. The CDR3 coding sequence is TGTGCCTGGAGTGTAGGGACAGGGGATGGCTACACCTTC.

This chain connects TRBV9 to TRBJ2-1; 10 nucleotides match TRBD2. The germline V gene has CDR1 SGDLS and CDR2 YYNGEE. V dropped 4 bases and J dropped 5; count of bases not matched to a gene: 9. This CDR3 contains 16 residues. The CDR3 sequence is CASSTRGTSVNNEQFF. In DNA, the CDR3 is TGTGCCAGCAGCACCAGGGGGACTAGCGTGAACAATGAGCAGTTCTTC.

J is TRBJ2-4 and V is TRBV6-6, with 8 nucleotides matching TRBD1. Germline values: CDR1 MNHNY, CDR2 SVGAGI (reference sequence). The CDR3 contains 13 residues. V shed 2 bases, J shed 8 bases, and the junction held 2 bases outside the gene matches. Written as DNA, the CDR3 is TGTGCCAGCAGTTACGACAGGGGACACATTCAGTACTTC. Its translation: CASSYDRGHIQYF.

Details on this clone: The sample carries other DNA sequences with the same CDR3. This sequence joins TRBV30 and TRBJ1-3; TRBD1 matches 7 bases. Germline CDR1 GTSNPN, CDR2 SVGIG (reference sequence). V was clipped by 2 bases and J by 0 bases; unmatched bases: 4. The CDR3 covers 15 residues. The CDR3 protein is CAWSRTGNSGNTIYF. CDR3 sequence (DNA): TGTGCCTGGAGTCGGACAGGAAACTCTGGAAACACCATATATTTT.

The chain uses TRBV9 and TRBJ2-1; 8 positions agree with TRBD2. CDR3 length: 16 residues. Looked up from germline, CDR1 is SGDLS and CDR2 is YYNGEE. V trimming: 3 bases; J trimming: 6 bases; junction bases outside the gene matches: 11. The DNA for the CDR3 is TGTGCCAGCAGCGCCGATGGGGGGCTAGCGGGCAATGAGCAGTTCTTC. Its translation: CASSADGGLAGNEQFF.

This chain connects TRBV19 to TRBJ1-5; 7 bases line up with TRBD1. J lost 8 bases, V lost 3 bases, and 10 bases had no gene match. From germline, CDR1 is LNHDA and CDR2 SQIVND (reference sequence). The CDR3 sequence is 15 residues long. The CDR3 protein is CASSIGTETGEPQHF. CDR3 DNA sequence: TGTGCCAGTAGTATTGGGACAGAGACGGGTGAGCCCCAGCATTTT.